The TCR beta chain under discussion was sequenced for a study of T cells in localized non-small cell lung cancer. Trimming cost V 7 bases and J 0 bases, with 7 bases left between them. The germline CDR1 and CDR2 sequences are SNHLY and FYNNEI. CDR3 length: 14 amino acids. This clone showed up just once. The protocol was immunoSEQ multiplex PCR, while the TCRdb copy is restricted to in-frame clones and leaves out a portion. The sample has around 90,000 clones; around 81% are singletons. The receptor comes from a man aged 35-75 years with stage II squamous cell lung carcinoma. The chain employs TRBV2 and TRBJ2-6; possible D gene TRBD1, 5 bases. The sample consisted of PBMCs, taken before any cancer treatment. CDR3 sequence: CASKGDSGANVLTF. The DNA of the CDR3 is TGTGCCAGCAAAGGGGACTCTGGGGCCAACGTCCTGACTTTC.